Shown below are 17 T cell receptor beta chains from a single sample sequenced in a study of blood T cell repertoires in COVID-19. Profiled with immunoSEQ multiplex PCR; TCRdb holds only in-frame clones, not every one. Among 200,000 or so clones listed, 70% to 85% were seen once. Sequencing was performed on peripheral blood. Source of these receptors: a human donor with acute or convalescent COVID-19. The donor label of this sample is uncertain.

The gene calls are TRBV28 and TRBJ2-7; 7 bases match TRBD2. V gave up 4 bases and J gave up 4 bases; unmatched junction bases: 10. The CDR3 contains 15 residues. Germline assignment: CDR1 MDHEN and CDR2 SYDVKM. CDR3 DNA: TGTGCCAGCAGTTGGAGGGCTAGCGGAAGATACGAGCAGTACTTC. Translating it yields CASSWRASGRYEQYF.

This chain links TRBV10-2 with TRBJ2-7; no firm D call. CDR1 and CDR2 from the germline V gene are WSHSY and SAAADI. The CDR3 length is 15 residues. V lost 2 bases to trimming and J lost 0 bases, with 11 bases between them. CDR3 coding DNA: TGCGCCAGCAGTGAGCTCTCCGGGTTCTCCTACGAGCAGTACTTC. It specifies CASSELSGFSYEQYF.

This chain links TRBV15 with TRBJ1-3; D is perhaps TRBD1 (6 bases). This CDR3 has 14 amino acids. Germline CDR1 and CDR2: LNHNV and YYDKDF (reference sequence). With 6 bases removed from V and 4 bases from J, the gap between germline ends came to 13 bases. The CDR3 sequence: CATSTQGPGNTIYF. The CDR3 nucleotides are TGTGCCACCAGTACCCAGGGGCCCGGAAACACCATATATTTT.

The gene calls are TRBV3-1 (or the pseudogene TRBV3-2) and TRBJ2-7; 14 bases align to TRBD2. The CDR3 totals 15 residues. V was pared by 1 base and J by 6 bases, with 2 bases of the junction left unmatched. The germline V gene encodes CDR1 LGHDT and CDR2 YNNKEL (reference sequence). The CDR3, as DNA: TGTGCCAGCAGCCAAGGACTAGCGGGAGGGTTCGAGCAGTACTTC. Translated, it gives CASSQGLAGGFEQYF.

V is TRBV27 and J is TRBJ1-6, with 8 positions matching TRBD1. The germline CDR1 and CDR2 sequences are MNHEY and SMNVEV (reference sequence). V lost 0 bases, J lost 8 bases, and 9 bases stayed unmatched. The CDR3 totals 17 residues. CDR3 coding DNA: TGTGCCAGCAGTTTATCGTCAGGGGGCCTAATTTATTCACCCCTCCACTTT. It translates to CASSLSSGGLIYSPLHF.

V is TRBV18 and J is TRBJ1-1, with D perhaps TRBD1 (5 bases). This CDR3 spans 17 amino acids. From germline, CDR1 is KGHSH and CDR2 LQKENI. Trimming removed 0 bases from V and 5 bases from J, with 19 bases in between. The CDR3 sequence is CASSPPGQGGGGTEAFF. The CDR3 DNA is TGTGCCAGCTCACCACCGGGGCAGGGCGGGGGTGGTACTGAAGCTTTCTTT.

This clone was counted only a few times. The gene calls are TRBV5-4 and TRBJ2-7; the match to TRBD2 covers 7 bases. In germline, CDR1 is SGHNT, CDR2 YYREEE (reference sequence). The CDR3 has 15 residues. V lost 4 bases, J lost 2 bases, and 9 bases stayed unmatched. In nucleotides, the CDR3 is TGTGCCAGCAGCCGGGATAGCGGGCCACCCTACGAGCAGTACTTC. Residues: CASSRDSGPPYEQYF.

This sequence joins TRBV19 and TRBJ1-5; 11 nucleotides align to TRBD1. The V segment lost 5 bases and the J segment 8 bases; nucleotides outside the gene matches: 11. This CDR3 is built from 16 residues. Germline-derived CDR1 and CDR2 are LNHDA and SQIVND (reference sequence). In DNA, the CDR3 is TGTGCCAGTAGTCCCCTGGGACAGGGGGAAGGGGAGCCCCAGCATTTT. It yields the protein CASSPLGQGEGEPQHF. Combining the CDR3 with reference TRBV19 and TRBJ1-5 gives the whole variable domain DGGITQSPKYLFRKEGQNVTLSCEQNLNHDAMYWYRQDPGQGLRLIYYSQIVNDFQKGDIAEGYSVSREKKESFPLTVTSAQKNPTAFYLCASSPLGQGEGEPQHFGDGTRLSIL.

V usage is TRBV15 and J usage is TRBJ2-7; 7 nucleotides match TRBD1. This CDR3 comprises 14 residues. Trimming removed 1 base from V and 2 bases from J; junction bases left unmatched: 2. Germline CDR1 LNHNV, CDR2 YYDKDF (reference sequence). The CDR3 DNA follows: TGTGCCACCAGCAGAGGACAGGGAACCTACGAGCAGTACTTC. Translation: CATSRGQGTYEQYF.

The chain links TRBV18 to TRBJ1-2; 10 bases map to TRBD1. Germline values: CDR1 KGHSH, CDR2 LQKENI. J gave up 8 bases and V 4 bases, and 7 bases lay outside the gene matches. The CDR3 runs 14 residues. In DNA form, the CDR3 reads TGTGCCAGCTCACTGGGACAGGGGATACAAGGCTACACCTTC. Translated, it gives CASSLGQGIQGYTF.

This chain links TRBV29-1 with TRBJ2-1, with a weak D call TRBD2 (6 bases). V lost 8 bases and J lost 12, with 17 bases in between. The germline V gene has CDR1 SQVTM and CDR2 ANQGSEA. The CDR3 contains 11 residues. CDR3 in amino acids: CSWSSGRTQFF. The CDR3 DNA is TGCAGCTGGTCCTCCGGGAGAACGCAGTTCTTC.

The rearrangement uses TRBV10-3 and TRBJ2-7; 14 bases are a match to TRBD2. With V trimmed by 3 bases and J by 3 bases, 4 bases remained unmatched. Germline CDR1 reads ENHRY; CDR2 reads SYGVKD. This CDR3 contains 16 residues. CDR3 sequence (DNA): TGTGCCATCAGTGATAGAGGGACTAGCGGGAGCTACGAGCAGTACTTC. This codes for CAISDRGTSGSYEQYF.

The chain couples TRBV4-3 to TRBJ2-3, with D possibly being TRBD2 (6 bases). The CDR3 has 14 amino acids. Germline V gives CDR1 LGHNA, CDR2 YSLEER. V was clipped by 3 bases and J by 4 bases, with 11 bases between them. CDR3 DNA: TGCGCCAGCAGCCAGACCGGGAGCGCAGATACGCAGTATTTT. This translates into CASSQTGSADTQYF.

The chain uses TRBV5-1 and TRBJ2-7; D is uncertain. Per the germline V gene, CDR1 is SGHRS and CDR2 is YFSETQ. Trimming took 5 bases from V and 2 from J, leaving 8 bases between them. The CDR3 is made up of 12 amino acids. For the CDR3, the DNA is TGCGCCAGCAGTTCGACTGCCTACGAGCAGTACTTC. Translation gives CASSSTAYEQYF.

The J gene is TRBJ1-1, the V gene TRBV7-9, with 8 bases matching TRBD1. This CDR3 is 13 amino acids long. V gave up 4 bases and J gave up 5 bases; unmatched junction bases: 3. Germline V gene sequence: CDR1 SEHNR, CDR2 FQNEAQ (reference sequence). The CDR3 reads CASSWTGTTEAFF. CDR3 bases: TGTGCCAGCAGCTGGACAGGGACGACTGAAGCTTTCTTT.

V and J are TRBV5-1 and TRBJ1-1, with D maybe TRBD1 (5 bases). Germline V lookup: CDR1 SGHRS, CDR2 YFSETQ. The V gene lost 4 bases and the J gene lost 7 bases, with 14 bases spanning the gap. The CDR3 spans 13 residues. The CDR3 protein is CASSVWGLNEAFF. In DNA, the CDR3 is TGCGCCAGCAGCGTATGGGGACTAAATGAAGCTTTCTTT. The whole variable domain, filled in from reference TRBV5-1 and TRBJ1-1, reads KAGVTQTPRYLIKTRGQQVTLSCSPISGHRSVSWYQQTPGQGLQFLFEYFSETQRNKGNFPGRFSGRQFSNSRSEMNVSTLELGDSALYLCASSVWGLNEAFFGQGTRLTVV.

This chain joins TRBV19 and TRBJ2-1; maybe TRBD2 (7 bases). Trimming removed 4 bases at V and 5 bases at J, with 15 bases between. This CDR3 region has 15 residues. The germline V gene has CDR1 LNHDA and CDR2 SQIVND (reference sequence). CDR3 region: CASSRRGGSNNEQFF. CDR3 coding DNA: TGTGCCAGTAGTAGGAGGGGGGGATCAAACAATGAGCAGTTCTTC.